These T cell receptor beta chains were read from a single sample in a study of beta chain features in type 1 diabetes. TCRdb's table, derived via immunoSEQ multiplex PCR, lists solely in-frame clones and lacks some. This sample yields about 350,000 clones, of which about 20% are seen a single time; under 0.05% belongs to the top ten. The sequenced sample consisted of naive CD4+ T cells from blood. These receptors were taken from a woman aged 18 to 35 in good health. CDR3s include the opening cysteine and the closing phenylalanine or tryptophan. D genes are given only for firm matches. Size tells how often a clone was seen (once, few, many) or the class of an expanded clone, and some rows leave it out.

D: TRBD2
V: TRBV7-2
J: TRBJ2-3
size: few
CDR3: CASSSRRASGTEDTQYF
DNA: TGTGCCAGCAGCTCCAGGCGGGCTAGCGGGACCGAAGATACGCAGTATTTT

D: TRBD1
V: TRBV9
J: TRBJ1-2
size: few
CDR3: CASSLRTGGIYGYTF
DNA: TGTGCCAGCAGCCTCCGGACAGGGGGGATTTATGGCTACACCTTC

D: TRBD1
V: TRBV5-4
J: TRBJ1-1
size: NA
CDR3: CASSIVTGAGTEAFF
DNA: TGTGCCAGCAGCATAGTGACAGGGGCGGGCACTGAAGCTTTCTTT

D: NA
V: TRBV29-1
J: TRBJ1-1
size: few
CDR3: CSVGVTGNTEAFF
DNA: TGCAGCGTTGGTGTTACAGGGAACACTGAAGCTTTCTTT

D: NA
V: TRBV6-6
J: TRBJ1-2
size: NA
CDR3: CASKPTGSYGYTF
DNA: TGTGCCAGCAAACCTACAGGGAGCTATGGCTACACCTTC

D: NA
V: TRBV19
J: TRBJ1-5
size: NA
CDR3: CASSIESQQPQHF
DNA: TGTGCCAGTAGTATAGAATCCCAGCAGCCCCAGCATTTT

D: NA
V: TRBV16
J: TRBJ2-3
size: NA
CDR3: CASSPPGLGGDTQYF
DNA: TGTGCCAGCAGCCCCCCGGGACTGGGAGGAGATACGCAGTATTTT

D: TRBD1
V: TRBV6-5
J: TRBJ1-5
size: NA
CDR3: CASSLTGLQPQHF
DNA: TGTGCCAGCAGTTTGACAGGGTTACAGCCCCAGCATTTT

D: NA
V: TRBV5-4
J: TRBJ1-4
size: NA
CDR3: CASSTDRGEKLFF
DNA: TGTGCCAGCAGTACGGACAGAGGGGAAAAACTGTTTTTT

D: NA
V: TRBV29-1
J: TRBJ1-2
size: NA
CDR3: CSVERGIGYGYTF
DNA: TGCAGCGTTGAGAGGGGGATAGGGTATGGCTACACCTTC

D: TRBD1
V: TRBV29-1
J: TRBJ2-3
size: few
CDR3: CSKKTGSDTQYF
DNA: TGCAGCAAAAAGACAGGGTCAGATACGCAGTATTTT

D: NA
V: TRBV30
J: TRBJ1-2
size: NA
CDR3: CAWSVNSNGYTF
DNA: TGTGCCTGGAGTGTAAACAGTAATGGCTACACCTTC

D: NA
V: TRBV2
J: TRBJ1-1
size: few
CDR3: CASSQGYTEAFF
DNA: TGTGCCAGCAGTCAGGGTTACACTGAAGCTTTCTTT

D: TRBD2
V: TRBV5-6
J: TRBJ2-7
size: few
CDR3: CASRRTGGTYEQYF
DNA: TGTGCCAGCAGGAGGACGGGGGGTACCTACGAGCAGTACTTC

D: TRBD2
V: TRBV7-2
J: TRBJ2-1
size: few
CDR3: CASSGRVREGGDEQFF
DNA: TGTGCCAGCAGCGGAAGGGTGCGGGAGGGCGGCGATGAGCAGTTCTTC

D: TRBD1
V: TRBV20-1
J: TRBJ1-1
size: NA
CDR3: CRGQLNTEAFF
DNA: TGCAGGGGACAGCTGAACACTGAAGCTTTCTTT

D: TRBD1
V: TRBV5-4
J: TRBJ1-2
size: few
CDR3: CASSSRQGARYGYTF
DNA: TGTGCCAGCAGTTCCAGACAGGGGGCGAGGTATGGCTACACCTTC

D: NA
V: TRBV30
J: TRBJ1-4
size: few
CDR3: CAWSSRGAEKLFF
DNA: TGTGCCTGGAGTTCGCGGGGGGCTGAAAAACTGTTTTTT

D: TRBD1
V: TRBV19
J: TRBJ2-5
size: NA
CDR3: CASSPGQGETQYF
DNA: TGTGCCAGTAGTCCCGGACAGGGAGAGACCCAGTACTTC

D: NA
V: TRBV18
J: TRBJ1-5
size: NA
CDR3: CASSPQTYSNQPQHF
DNA: TGTGCCAGCTCACCACAAACCTATAGCAATCAGCCCCAGCATTTT

D: NA
V: TRBV7-8
J: TRBJ1-2
size: few
CDR3: CASSARDYYGYTF
DNA: TGTGCCAGCAGCGCTCGGGACTACTATGGCTACACCTTC

D: TRBD1
V: TRBV7-3
J: TRBJ2-7
size: NA
CDR3: CASSPRTGKYF
DNA: TGTGCCAGCAGCCCCAGGACAGGGAAGTACTTC

D: TRBD2
V: TRBV7-9
J: TRBJ2-2
size: NA
CDR3: CASSILAGSVGELFF
DNA: TGTGCCAGCAGCATACTAGCGGGATCGGTCGGGGAGCTGTTTTTT

D: TRBD2
V: TRBV9
J: TRBJ2-1
size: NA
CDR3: CASSVGTSGAYNEQFF
DNA: TGTGCCAGCAGCGTAGGGACTAGCGGAGCCTACAATGAGCAGTTCTTC

D: TRBD1
V: TRBV9
J: TRBJ1-2
size: NA
CDR3: CASSATGQVNRGYTF
DNA: TGTGCCAGCAGCGCGACCGGACAGGTTAACCGGGGCTACACCTTC

D: NA
V: TRBV30
J: TRBJ1-3
size: NA
CDR3: CAWNVQTGNTIYF
DNA: TGTGCCTGGAACGTACAGACCGGAAACACCATATATTTT

D: TRBD1
V: TRBV7-3
J: TRBJ2-5
size: NA
CDR3: CASSLGSWGRGSETQYF
DNA: TGTGCCAGCAGCTTAGGGTCCTGGGGCAGGGGGTCAGAGACCCAGTACTTC

D: TRBD1
V: TRBV4-1
J: TRBJ2-7
size: few
CDR3: CASRFDRALSYEQYF
DNA: TGCGCCAGCAGGTTCGACAGGGCCCTTTCCTACGAGCAGTACTTC

D: NA
V: TRBV5-1
J: TRBJ1-6
size: few
CDR3: CASSLVPGAYGSPLHF
DNA: TGCGCCAGCAGCTTGGTTCCAGGGGCGTATGGTTCACCCCTCCACTTT

D: NA
V: TRBV6-6
J: TRBJ2-5
size: few
CDR3: CASSPRREETQYF
DNA: TGTGCCAGCAGTCCTCGCAGGGAAGAGACCCAGTACTTC

D: TRBD1
V: TRBV5-1
J: TRBJ2-3
size: NA
CDR3: CASSTGQGGLDTQYF
DNA: TGCGCCAGCAGTACGGGACAGGGAGGCCTAGATACGCAGTATTTT

D: NA
V: TRBV29-1
J: TRBJ2-5
size: few
CDR3: CSVEGGALGETQYF
DNA: TGCAGCGTTGAAGGGGGAGCATTAGGGGAGACCCAGTACTTC

D: NA
V: TRBV28
J: TRBJ1-1
size: few
CDR3: CASSSGQGAEAFF
DNA: TGTGCCAGCAGTTCCGGGCAGGGCGCTGAAGCTTTCTTT

D: TRBD1
V: TRBV14
J: TRBJ2-3
size: few
CDR3: CASSQPGTGLPPGTDTQYF
DNA: TGTGCCAGCAGCCAACCCGGGACAGGGTTGCCCCCGGGCACAGATACGCAGTATTTT

D: NA
V: TRBV5-6
J: TRBJ1-5
size: NA
CDR3: CASSFRGQPQHF
DNA: TGTGCCAGCAGCTTTCGGGGTCAGCCCCAGCATTTT